This entry features one TCR beta chain sequence. Its antigen is currently unknown. Healthy HIV-negative adults with no recent acute infections or vaccinations were recruited as donors. The record originates from a study of shared clonotypes between healthy human individuals. Study-wide findings and caveats: Rarefaction revealed incomplete sorted-subset sequencing despite large depth. It was the non-shared clonotypes that had lower generation probabilities than clonotypes shared by all four donors.

Trimming shortened V by 4 bases and J by 0 bases, and 7 bases separated the two germline ends. The CDR3 spans 14 residues. Germline-derived CDR1 and CDR2 are KGHSH and LQKENI. Method: immunoSEQ multiplex PCR; TCRdb's copy keeps in-frame clones and lacks some. Altogether roughly 1,500,000 clones are present, around 98.5% being singletons, with the ten largest covering under 0.45%. This sequence originates from a man aged 25 to 40 in good health. The sequencing input was naive CD4+ T cells sorted from blood. The subset here: CD45RA+ positively selected. This chain connects TRBV18 to TRBJ2-1, with unresolved D. CDR3 DNA: TGTGCCAGCTCACTTCAAGACTCCTACAATGAGCAGTTCTTC. It codes for CASSLQDSYNEQFF.